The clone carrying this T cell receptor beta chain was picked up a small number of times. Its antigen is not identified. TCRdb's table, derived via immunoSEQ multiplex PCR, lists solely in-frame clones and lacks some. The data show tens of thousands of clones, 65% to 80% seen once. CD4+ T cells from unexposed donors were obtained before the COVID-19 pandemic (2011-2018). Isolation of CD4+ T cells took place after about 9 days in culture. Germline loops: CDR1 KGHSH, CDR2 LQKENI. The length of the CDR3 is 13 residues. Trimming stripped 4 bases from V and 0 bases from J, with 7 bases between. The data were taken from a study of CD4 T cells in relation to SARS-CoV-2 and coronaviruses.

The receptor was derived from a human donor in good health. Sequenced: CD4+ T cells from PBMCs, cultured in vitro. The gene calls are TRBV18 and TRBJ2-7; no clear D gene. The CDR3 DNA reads TGTGCCAGCTCACAGGGCAACTCCTACGAGCAGTACTTC. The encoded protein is CASSQGNSYEQYF.